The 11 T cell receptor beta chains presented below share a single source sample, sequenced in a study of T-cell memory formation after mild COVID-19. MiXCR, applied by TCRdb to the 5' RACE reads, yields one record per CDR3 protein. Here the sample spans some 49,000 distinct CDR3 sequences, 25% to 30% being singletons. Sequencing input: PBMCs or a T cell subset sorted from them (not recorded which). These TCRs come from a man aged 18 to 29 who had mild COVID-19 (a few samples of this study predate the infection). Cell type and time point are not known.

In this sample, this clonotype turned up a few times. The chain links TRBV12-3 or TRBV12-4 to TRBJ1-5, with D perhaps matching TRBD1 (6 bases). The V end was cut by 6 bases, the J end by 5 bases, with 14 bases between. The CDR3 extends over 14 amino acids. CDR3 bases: TGTGCCAGCAGCACAGGGTCCGGGTATCAGCCCCAGCATTTT. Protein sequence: CASSTGSGYQPQHF.

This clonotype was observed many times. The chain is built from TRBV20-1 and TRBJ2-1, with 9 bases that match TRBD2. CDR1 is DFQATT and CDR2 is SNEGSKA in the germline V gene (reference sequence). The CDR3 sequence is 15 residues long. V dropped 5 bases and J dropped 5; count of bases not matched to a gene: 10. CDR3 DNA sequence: TGCAGTGCTGATGATCCGGGACTAGCAGACAATGAGCAGTTCTTC. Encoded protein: CSADDPGLADNEQFF.

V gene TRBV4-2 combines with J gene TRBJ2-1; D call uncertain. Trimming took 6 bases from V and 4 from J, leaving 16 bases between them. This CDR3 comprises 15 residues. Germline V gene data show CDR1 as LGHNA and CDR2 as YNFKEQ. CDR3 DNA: TGTGCCAGCAGGCTGCACCGCGGATCATACAATGAGCAGTTCTTC. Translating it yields CASRLHRGSYNEQFF.

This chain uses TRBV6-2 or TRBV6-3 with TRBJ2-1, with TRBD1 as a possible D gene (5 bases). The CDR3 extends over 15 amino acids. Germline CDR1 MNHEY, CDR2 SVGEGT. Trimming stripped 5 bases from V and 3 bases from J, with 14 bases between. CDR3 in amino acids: CASSLWGGHYNEQFF. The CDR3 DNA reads TGTGCCAGCAGTCTATGGGGCGGACACTACAATGAGCAGTTCTTC.

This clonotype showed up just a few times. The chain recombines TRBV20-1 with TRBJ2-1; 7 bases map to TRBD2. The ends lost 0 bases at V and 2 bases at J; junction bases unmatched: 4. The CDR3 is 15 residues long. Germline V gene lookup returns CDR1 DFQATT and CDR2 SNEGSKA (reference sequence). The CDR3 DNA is TGCAGTGCTAGAGACAGCGGGGCGACCTACAATGAGCAGTTCTTC. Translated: CSARDSGATYNEQFF.

CDR3 in DNA: TGTGCCACCGGGACAGGCTCCGGTCAGCCCCAGCATTTT. Translating it yields CATGTGSGQPQHF. This rearrangement joins TRBV24-1 to TRBJ1-5, with 8 bases fitting TRBD1. V trimming: 9 bases; J trimming: 6 bases; junction bases outside the gene matches: 6. The CDR3 totals 13 residues. Germline values: CDR1 KGHDR, CDR2 SFDVKD.

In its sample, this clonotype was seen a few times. The CDR3 DNA reads TGTGCCAGCAGCGCAGGACTTCCCTACGAGCAGTACTTC. It codes for CASSAGLPYEQYF. The V gene is TRBV7-9, the J gene TRBJ2-7, with a possible D match to TRBD2 (5 bases). The ends were cut back, 5 bases at V and 2 bases at J, with 10 bases in the middle. Germline values: CDR1 SEHNR, CDR2 FQNEAQ (reference sequence). The CDR3 totals 13 residues.

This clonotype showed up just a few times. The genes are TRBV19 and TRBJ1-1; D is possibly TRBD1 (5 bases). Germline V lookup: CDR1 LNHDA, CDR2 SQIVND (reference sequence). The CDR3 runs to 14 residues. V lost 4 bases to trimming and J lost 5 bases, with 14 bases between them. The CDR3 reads CASSRGGVGTEAFF. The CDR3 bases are TGTGCCAGTAGTAGGGGGGGTGTTGGGACTGAAGCTTTCTTT.

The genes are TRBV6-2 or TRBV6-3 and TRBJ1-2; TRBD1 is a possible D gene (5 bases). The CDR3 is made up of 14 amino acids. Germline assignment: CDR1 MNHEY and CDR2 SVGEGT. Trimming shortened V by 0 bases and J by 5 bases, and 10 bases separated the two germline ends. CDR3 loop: CASSYSAGWYGYTF. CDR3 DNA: TGTGCCAGCAGTTACTCCGCAGGGTGGTATGGCTACACCTTC.

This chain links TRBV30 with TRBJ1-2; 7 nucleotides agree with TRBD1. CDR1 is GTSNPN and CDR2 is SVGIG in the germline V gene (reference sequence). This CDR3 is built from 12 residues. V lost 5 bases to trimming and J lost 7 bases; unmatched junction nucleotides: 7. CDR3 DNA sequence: TGTGCCTGGGAAGACAGGGATGGTGGCTACACCTTC. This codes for CAWEDRDGGYTF. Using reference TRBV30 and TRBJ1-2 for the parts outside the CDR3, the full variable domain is SQTIHQWPATLVQPVGSPLSLECTVEGTSNPNLYWYRQAAGRGLQLLFYSVGIGQISSEVPQNLSASRPQDRQFILSSKKLLLSDSGFYLCAWEDRDGGYTFGSGTRLTVV.

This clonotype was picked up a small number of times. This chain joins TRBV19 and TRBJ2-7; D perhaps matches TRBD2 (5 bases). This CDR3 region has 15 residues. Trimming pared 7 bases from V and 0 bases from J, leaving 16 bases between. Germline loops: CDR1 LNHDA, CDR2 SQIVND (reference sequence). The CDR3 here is CASKRAGKSSYEQYF. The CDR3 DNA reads TGTGCCAGTAAGCGTGCCGGGAAAAGCTCCTACGAGCAGTACTTC.